These 13 T cell receptor beta chains originate from one sample sequenced in a study of blood T cell repertoires in COVID-19. The assay was immunoSEQ multiplex PCR, and TCRdb's table has in-frame clones only and misses some. The data hold over 150,000 clones, with approximately 86% observed a single time. Specimen: PBMCs or T cells enriched from blood (not recorded which). The receptors here all came from a woman aged 25 to 39 who had recovered from COVID-19.

This chain links TRBV4-2 with TRBJ1-3, with 8 positions matching TRBD1. V gave up 3 bases and J gave up 0 bases; unmatched junction bases: 16. CDR3 length: 20 residues. In germline, CDR1 is LGHNA, CDR2 YNFKEQ. The CDR3 sequence is CASSQEKGGTGLFSGNTIYF. Here the CDR3 DNA reads TGTGCCAGCAGCCAGGAGAAAGGAGGGACAGGACTGTTCTCTGGAAACACCATATATTTT.

The gene calls are TRBV7-9 and TRBJ1-5, with D perhaps matching TRBD1 (5 bases). V lost 4 bases and J lost 1, with 11 bases in between. Germline assignment: CDR1 SEHNR and CDR2 FQNEAQ (reference sequence). This CDR3 is built from 15 residues. CDR3: CASSSTGDSNQPQHF. CDR3 nucleotides: TGTGCCAGCAGCTCCACAGGAGACAGCAATCAGCCCCAGCATTTT.

The CDR3 DNA reads as TGTGCCAGCAGCTTAGATCTGGCAGGACTAGCGGGCAACAATGAGCAGTTCTTC. Protein sequence: CASSLDLAGLAGNNEQFF. This chain links TRBV11-3 with TRBJ2-1, with 11 bases identical to TRBD2. V gave up 0 bases and J gave up 5 bases; unmatched junction bases: 9. There are 18 residues in the CDR3. Germline V gives CDR1 SGHNT, CDR2 YENEEA.

This chain connects TRBV20-1 to TRBJ1-3; D unresolved. V was clipped by 2 bases and J by 8 bases, with 7 bases between them. Germline values: CDR1 DFQATT, CDR2 SNEGSKA (reference sequence). The CDR3 length is 11 residues. Written as DNA, the CDR3 is TGCAGTGCTAGATGGGGAGACACCATATATTTT. The encoded protein is CSARWGDTIYF.

This clone was seen only a few times. The rearrangement joins TRBV6-5 to TRBJ2-1; 11 nucleotides align to TRBD2. The germline gives CDR1 MNHEY, CDR2 SVGAGI. V gave up 4 bases and J gave up 7 bases; unmatched junction bases: 6. CDR3 length: 15 amino acids. The CDR3 DNA reads as TGTGCCAGCAGTTCGGGTAGCGGGAGGGGGAATGAGCAGTTCTTC. It encodes CASSSGSGRGNEQFF.

The rearrangement joins TRBV18 to TRBJ2-3; 9 nucleotides match TRBD1. The CDR3 loop spans 15 amino acids. The germline V gene has CDR1 KGHSH and CDR2 LQKENI. Germline trimming cut 6 bases from V and 2 bases from J; bases unmatched to any gene: 6. The CDR3 loop is CASSPGQGNTDTQYF. CDR3 in DNA: TGTGCCAGCTCGCCGGGACAGGGCAACACAGATACGCAGTATTTT.

The V gene is TRBV3-1 (or the pseudogene TRBV3-2), the J gene TRBJ2-7, with 7 bases fitting TRBD2. This CDR3 has 15 amino acids. With 4 bases clipped from V and 1 base from J, the junction kept 7 bases outside the gene matches. Per the germline V gene, CDR1 is LGHDT and CDR2 is YNNKEL (reference sequence). The CDR3 protein is CASSPLAELSYEQYF. The DNA of the CDR3 is TGTGCCAGCAGCCCTCTAGCGGAGCTATCCTACGAGCAGTACTTC.

The table lists this clone with a few counts. This sample also contains other DNA sequences that code for the same CDR3. J is TRBJ1-3 and V is TRBV6-2 or TRBV6-3, with 7 bases identical to TRBD1. The ends lost 6 bases at V and 0 bases at J; junction bases unmatched: 11. Germline lookup yields CDR1 MNHEY and CDR2 SVGEGT. The CDR3 is made up of 17 amino acids. The CDR3 coding sequence is TGTGCCAGCAGCCCCGGGACAGCATACTTCTCTGGAAACACCATATATTTT. It encodes CASSPGTAYFSGNTIYF.

This chain uses TRBV7-9 with TRBJ2-1; 13 bases fit TRBD2. CDR1 is SEHNR, CDR2 FQNEAQ, per germline (reference sequence). The CDR3 has 17 amino acids. Unmatched junction bases numbered 8, after V lost 5 bases and J lost 4 bases. The CDR3 region has the DNA TGTGCCAGCAGCCCAACCCGACTAGCGGGAGGATACAATGAGCAGTTCTTC. It yields the protein CASSPTRLAGGYNEQFF. Supplemented by reference TRBV7-9 and TRBJ2-1, the full variable domain reads DTGVSQNPRHKITKRGQNVTFRCDPISEHNRLYWYRQTLGQGPEFLTYFQNEAQLEKSRLLSDRFSAERPKGSFSTLEIQRTEQGDSAMYLCASSPTRLAGGYNEQFFGPGTRLTVL.

This chain connects TRBV6-6 to TRBJ1-2; no reliable D call. The ends were cut back, 7 bases at V and 4 bases at J, with 13 bases in the middle. The germline V gene encodes CDR1 MNHNY and CDR2 SVGAGI (reference sequence). This CDR3 has 13 amino acids. In DNA form, the CDR3 reads TGTGCCAGCAAAGACGGGGAGGGCTATGGCTACACCTTC. This codes for CASKDGEGYGYTF.

The chain has TRBV7-2 and TRBJ1-5, with D possibly being TRBD1 (6 bases). Trimming left V 5 bases short and J 5 bases short, with 19 bases between. Germline V gene lookup returns CDR1 SGHTA and CDR2 FQGNSA. This CDR3 is 16 amino acids long. This chain's CDR3 is CASSPLGGGFDQPQHF. The DNA for the CDR3 is TGTGCCAGCAGCCCACTCGGGGGGGGCTTCGATCAGCCCCAGCATTTT.

V is TRBV7-8 and J is TRBJ2-1; tentative D call: TRBD1 (7 bases). The CDR3 consists of 16 residues. The germline CDR1 and CDR2 sequences are SGHVS and FQNEAQ. The germline V and J ends were trimmed by 6 bases and 2 bases, with 17 bases remaining between them. The CDR3 bases are TGTGCCAGCAGATCACGAGGAGGGGGCCCCTACAATGAGCAGTTCTTC. Residues: CASRSRGGGPYNEQFF.

The chain joins TRBV7-6 to TRBJ1-1, with 9 bases aligning to TRBD1. CDR3 size: 17 residues. The J segment lost 1 base and the V segment lost 3 bases, leaving 9 bases of the junction unmatched. Germline assignment: CDR1 SGHVS and CDR2 FNYEAQ. CDR3 in amino acids: CASSLGQGIRANTEAFF. The CDR3 nucleotides are TGTGCCAGCAGCTTGGGACAGGGTATTCGCGCGAACACTGAAGCTTTCTTT.